This T cell receptor (beta chain) is drawn from a study of breast tumors, draining lymph nodes, adjacent tissues. A single record per CDR3 protein comes from TCRdb applying MiXCR to the multiplex PCR reads. The table has about 150,000 distinct CDR3 sequences, approximately 29% seen once. CDR1 and CDR2 from the germline V gene are DFQATT and SNEGSKA (reference sequence). Both ends counted, the CDR3 spans 12 residues. The study's findings and limits: Tumor repertoires ranked between lymph nodes and nontumor tissue in diversity, with V and J gene preferences. The lymph node origin of tumor T cells was framed as consistent with a hypothesis, not demonstrated. Data fit most tumor T cells coming from lymph node, expanding in tumor.

Breast cancer patients provided tissue from their axillary draining lymph nodes. In regard to this clonotype: The antigen is unknown. The missing conserved phenylalanine or tryptophan at the end of this CDR3 makes a read error likely. Because the CDR3's place on the DNA is in doubt, the DNA is left out and the CDR3 is given as listed by TCRdb.

The clonotype comes from a female donor with breast cancer. Some clones in this sample may be carry-over from other donors' samples. The chain employs TRBV20-1 and TRBJ1-4; the table assigns TRBD1, which was not confirmed against the DNA. The sequenced material came from axillary lymph node tissue. The CDR3 protein is CSARDGGGQGDY.